This T cell receptor (beta chain) derives from a study of blood T cell repertoires in COVID-19. The wider study: The United States, Italy and Spain supplied acute and convalescent COVID-19 samples. PBMCs, B-cell-depleted T cells, or T cells were the source of the cDNA or gDNA that made up the material.

Data came from immunoSEQ multiplex PCR; TCRdb stores just in-frame clones and leaves some out. Here the sample spans about 120,000 clones, approximately 77% being singletons. Germline V gene data show CDR1 as MGHRA and CDR2 as YSYEKL. V was pared by 0 bases and J by 9 bases, with 19 bases of the junction left unmatched. The CDR3 extends over 20 amino acids. Sequences were obtained from peripheral blood. This chain connects TRBV4-1 to TRBJ2-7; TRBD2 matches at 14 bases. The TCR comes from a human donor in a cohort sampled during active COVID-19. CDR3 protein: CASSQEEGLAGALDLRGQYF. In DNA form, the CDR3 reads TGCGCCAGCAGCCAAGAAGAGGGACTAGCGGGAGCCTTAGACCTACGAGGGCAGTACTTC.